The 26 T cell receptor beta chains in this list originate from one sample, sequenced in a study of tumor and adjacent non-tumor tissue in lung cancer. The template was RNA from unsorted bulk tissue. Three rounds of nested PCR, following a modified ARM-PCR protocol, produced the TCRbeta library. TCRdb redid the calling of the multiplex PCR reads with MiXCR, one entry per CDR3 protein. This sample has roughly 70,000 distinct CDR3 sequences, with around 73% found just once. The sequenced sample consisted of lung tumor tissue. Source of these receptors: a man in his 60s with non-small cell lung cancer.

This clonotype was observed a handful of times. The chain couples TRBV12-3 or TRBV12-4 to TRBJ2-3; D not resolved. The CDR3 has 14 amino acids. Trimming removed 5 bases from V and 4 bases from J, with 13 bases in between. CDR3 sequence: CASSPQDRADTQYF. CDR3 coding DNA: TGTGCCAGCAGTCCCCAGGATAGGGCAGATACGCAGTATTTT.

As to this clonotype: An end of the junction does not agree with germline; a read error may underlie this. This chain joins TRBV13 and TRBJ2-5, with a weak D call TRBD1 (6 bases). Germline V gene sequence: CDR1 PRHDT, CDR2 FYEKMQ (reference sequence). The CDR3 is 14 residues long. The chain's CDR3 is CANSPGTIQETQYF. In DNA, the CDR3 is TGTGCCAACAGCCCTGGGACAATCCAAGAGACACAGTACTTC.

Notes on this clonotype: The junction does not match germline at one end; this may be a read error. The rearrangement joins TRBV20-1 to TRBJ2-1; D remains ambiguous. This CDR3 contains 13 residues. Germline V gene data show CDR1 as DFQATT and CDR2 as SNEGSKA (reference sequence). The CDR3: CNARDLPYIEQLF. In nucleotides, the CDR3 is TGCAATGCTAGAGATTTGCCCTACATTGAGCAGTTATTC.

The chain employs TRBV6-6 and TRBJ2-3, with D uncertain. Trimming left V 9 bases short and J 3 bases short, with 7 bases between. The CDR3 has 11 residues. Germline CDR1 reads MNHNY; CDR2 reads SVGAGI (reference sequence). The CDR3 spells CASRRTDTQYF. The CDR3 nucleotides read TGTGCCAGTAGACGTACAGATACGCAGTATTTT.

This clonotype was observed a few times. The chain couples TRBV5-1 to TRBJ1-1, with 9 bases aligning to TRBD1. Trimming cost V 4 bases and J 5 bases; bases outside gene matches: 9. The V gene's germline CDR1 is SGHRS and CDR2 YFSETQ. The CDR3 loop spans 15 amino acids. CDR3 DNA sequence: TGCGCCAGCAGCGACCACAGGGGGCCGGGAACTGAAGCTTTCTTT. Protein product: CASSDHRGPGTEAFF. Filled out from reference TRBV5-1 and TRBJ1-1, the complete variable domain reads KAGVTQTPRYLIKTRGQQVTLSCSPISGHRSVSWYQQTPGQGLQFLFEYFSETQRNKGNFPGRFSGRQFSNSRSEMNVSTLELGDSALYLCASSDHRGPGTEAFFGQGTRLTVV.

A word on this clonotype: Given the absence of the conserved phenylalanine or tryptophan at the CDR3 end, a read error is likely. The chain uses TRBV6-6 and TRBJ2-2; 7 bases are shared with TRBD2. The germline V gene encodes CDR1 MNHNY and CDR2 SVGAGI (reference sequence). The length of the CDR3 is 16 residues. CDR3 in amino acids: CVSTMGLLTNTGELFL. In nucleotides, the CDR3 is TGTGTCAGCACCATGGGACTACTTACGAACACCGGGGAGCTGTTTTTG.

As to this clonotype: A junction boundary mismatches the germline segment, possibly from a read error. This chain connects TRBV6-1 to TRBJ2-7; D is undetermined. CDR1 is MNHNS and CDR2 is SASEGT in the germline V gene. The CDR3 has 16 residues. CDR3: CASSGTFSSYSYEQYF. The CDR3 nucleotides read TGTGCCAGCAGTGGCACCTTTAGCTCCTATTCCTATGAGCAGTACTTC.

About this clonotype: This may be a read error, as it is one base from a much larger clone. J is TRBJ1-4 and V is TRBV14, with unresolved D. Germline CDR1 and CDR2: SGHDN and FVKESK. The CDR3 contains 12 residues. As DNA, the CDR3 is TGTGCCAGCAGCCAAGGACGGTCGGCAGCGAGTTTT. Its translation: CASSQGRSAASF.

As regards this clonotype: Germline is not matched at one junction end, which may reflect a read error. V is TRBV20-1 and J is TRBJ2-1; a possible D gene is TRBD2 (6 bases). This CDR3 is 15 amino acids long. CDR1 and CDR2 (germline): DFQATT, SNEGSKA (reference sequence). CDR3 loop: CSAREPNGSSNEQFF. The CDR3 region has the DNA TGCAGTGCTAGAGAACCTAACGGGAGTTCCAATGAACAGTTCTTC.

This clonotype was recorded at least ten times. The V call is TRBV20-1, the J call TRBJ2-2; 12 bases align to TRBD2. CDR3 length equals 18 residues. Germline CDR1 is DFQATT and CDR2 is SNEGSKA (reference sequence). V shed 6 bases, J shed 6 bases, and the junction held 17 bases outside the gene matches. The CDR3 loop is CSAPPTQNLAGGPGELFF. CDR3 coding DNA: TGCAGTGCCCCCCCCACCCAAAACCTAGCGGGAGGGCCCGGGGAGCTGTTTTTT.

About this clonotype: The conserved phenylalanine or tryptophan is not found at the CDR3 terminus, so this likely reflects a read error. It is unclear where the CDR3 begins or ends on the DNA, so no DNA is shown, and the CDR3 is as TCRdb lists it. The V gene is TRBV6-5, the J gene TRBJ2-7; the table's D gene call, TRBD1, was not cross checked with the DNA. Per the germline V gene, CDR1 is MNHEY and CDR2 is SVGAGI. The CDR3 region is 15 residues in length, termini included. CDR3 amino acids: CASSYGAGQVYEKYS.

The chain recombines TRBV29-1 with TRBJ2-2, with a possible D match to TRBD1 (6 bases). V was clipped by 4 bases and J by 10 bases, with 16 bases between them. Germline CDR1 is SQVTM and CDR2 is ANQGSEA. This CDR3 spans 13 amino acids. Written as DNA, the CDR3 is TGCAGCGTTGTGCTAACAGGGAGAATGGAGCTGTTTTTT. Translated: CSVVLTGRMELFF.

This clonotype was seen a few times. Germline is not matched at one junction end, which may reflect a read error. The rearrangement uses TRBV2 and TRBJ2-7; a possible D gene is TRBD1 (6 bases). This CDR3 comprises 16 residues. Looked up from germline, CDR1 is SNHLY and CDR2 is FYNNEI. Here the CDR3 reads CVSSEAAVIQGYEQYF. CDR3 sequence (DNA): TGTGTCAGCAGTGAAGCGGCCGTCATACAGGGATACGAGCAGTACTTC.

This clonotype has a single count. The missing conserved phenylalanine or tryptophan at the end of this CDR3 makes a read error likely. Because the CDR3's place on the DNA is in doubt, the DNA is left out and the CDR3 is given as listed by TCRdb. This chain uses TRBV6-5 with TRBJ2-5; TRBD1, as called in the table, went unchecked against the DNA. In germline, CDR1 is MNHEY, CDR2 SVGAGI. The CDR3 numbers 14 amino acids, ends counted. This CDR3 reads CASSCSTGHETQYS.

In its sample, this clonotype was seen a few times. The chain couples TRBV11-2 to TRBJ1-1; D unclear. V dropped 4 bases and J dropped 6 bases, with 15 bases sitting between them. CDR1 is SGHAT, CDR2 FQNNGV, per germline. The CDR3 spans 14 residues. CDR3 DNA sequence: TGTGCCAGCAGCTCGGATCTCCTGGGCGCTGAAGCTTTCTTT. This translates into CASSSDLLGAEAFF.

This chain joins TRBV20-1 and TRBJ1-5, with D perhaps TRBD1 (5 bases). The V end lost 6 bases, the J end lost 6 bases, and 15 bases lay between the germline ends. The germline V gene encodes CDR1 DFQATT and CDR2 SNEGSKA (reference sequence). The CDR3 is 13 residues long. The CDR3 DNA reads TGCAGTGCCGATGAACAGGTCCGTCAGCCCCAGCATTTT. Translated, it gives CSADEQVRQPQHF.

About this clonotype itself: A much more abundant neighbour one base away suggests this may be a read error. The chain combines TRBV7-8 with TRBJ2-1; possibly TRBD2 for D (6 bases). The CDR3 contains 16 residues. Trimming removed 5 bases from V and 4 bases from J, with 18 bases in between. Germline V gene data show CDR1 as SGHVS and CDR2 as FQNEAQ. CDR3 loop: CASSITFGLTYNEQFF. The CDR3 nucleotides are TGTGCCAGCAGCATAACTTTCGGACTAACTTACAATGAGCAGTTCTTC.

In the case of this clonotype: One end of the junction fails to match germline, which may point to a read error. The chain combines TRBV19 with TRBJ2-3; the D is unclear. Per the germline V gene, CDR1 is LNHDA and CDR2 is SQIVND (reference sequence). The CDR3 runs to 13 residues. CDR3 DNA sequence: TGTGCCATTAGTATGAGGTCGTCGGATGCGCAGTATTTT. It is translated as CAISMRSSDAQYF. Using reference TRBV19 and TRBJ2-3 for the parts outside the CDR3, the full variable domain is DGGITQSPKYLFRKEGQNVTLSCEQNLNHDAMYWYRQDPGQGLRLIYYSQIVNDFQKGDIAEGYSVSREKKESFPLTVTSAQKNPTAFYLCAISMRSSDAQYFGPGTRLTVL.

On this clonotype itself: Its ends do not fully match the called genes, so a read error is possible. The genes are TRBV5-4 and TRBJ2-2; D not certain. There are 13 residues in the CDR3. Germline CDR1 and CDR2: SGHNT and YYREEE (reference sequence). DNA for the CDR3: TGTGACAGCAGATTGGACGGCACTGGGGAGCTGTTTTTT. Encoded protein: CDSRLDGTGELFF.

The J gene is TRBJ1-2, the V gene TRBV14, with D perhaps TRBD1 (5 bases). Germline-derived CDR1 and CDR2 are SGHDN and FVKESK. Trimming stripped 8 bases from V and 8 bases from J, with 15 bases between. The CDR3 is made up of 12 amino acids. This CDR3 reads CASGNGAHGYTF. The DNA of the CDR3 is TGTGCCAGCGGGAACGGGGCCCACGGCTACACCTTC.

This clonotype was seen only a few times. A much bigger clone sits one base away, suggesting this may be a read error. The chain joins TRBV12-3 or TRBV12-4 to TRBJ1-1; D call uncertain. V dropped 5 bases and J dropped 7 bases, with 17 bases sitting between them. CDR3 length: 14 amino acids. CDR3 bases: TGTGCCAGCAGTACAACCACTTACGGCAATGAAGCTTTCTTT. Protein sequence: CASSTTTYGNEAFF.

Remarks on this clonotype: A read error may produce the germline difference seen at one junction end. The chain uses TRBV20-1 and TRBJ1-1; TRBD1 is a possible D gene (5 bases). The CDR3 has 11 residues. CDR1 DFQATT and CDR2 SNEGSKA come from the germline V gene (reference sequence). The CDR3 DNA reads as TGCAGTGTTACAGGTAACATTGAAGCTTTCTTT. Its protein product is CSVTGNIEAFF.

In the case of this clonotype: Compared with germline, one end of the junction differs, possibly owing to a read error. V gene TRBV20-1 combines with J gene TRBJ1-5; D might be TRBD1 (6 bases). The CDR3 is made up of 16 amino acids. Germline lookup yields CDR1 DFQATT and CDR2 SNEGSKA (reference sequence). Here the CDR3 DNA reads TGCAGTGCTTTTAACCAGACAGGTGATAGCAATCAACCCCAGAATTTT. It codes for CSAFNQTGDSNQPQNF.

The chain couples TRBV6-6 to TRBJ1-2; no clear D gene. In germline, CDR1 is MNHNY, CDR2 SVGAGI (reference sequence). Trimming pared 5 bases from V and 2 bases from J, leaving 9 bases between. This CDR3 has 13 residues. The CDR3 loop reads CASSPSTNYGYTF. In DNA form, the CDR3 reads TGTGCCAGCAGTCCCTCAACCAACTATGGCTACACCTTC.

Points on this clonotype: One junction end does not reproduce the germline sequence, and a read error may be involved. The chain links TRBV20-1 to TRBJ2-7; no definite D call. The CDR3 is 11 amino acids. Germline CDR1 is DFQATT and CDR2 is SNEGSKA (reference sequence). The CDR3 sequence: CSVGKFSERYF. The CDR3, as DNA: TGCAGTGTAGGGAAATTCTCCGAGCGGTACTTC.

This chain joins TRBV6-2 or TRBV6-3 and TRBJ1-2; D unresolved. The CDR3 runs 12 residues. The germline V and J ends were trimmed by 3 bases and 12 bases, with 14 bases remaining between them. Per the germline V gene, CDR1 is MNHEY and CDR2 is SVGEGT. The CDR3 loop reads CASSYRSRGHTF. The DNA of the CDR3 is TGTGCCAGCAGTTATAGGTCCCGGGGTCACACCTTC.